Shown below are 3 T cell receptor beta chains from a single sample sequenced in a study of shared clonotypes between healthy human individuals. Sequencing was performed with immunoSEQ multiplex PCR; in TCRdb, only in-frame clones are kept and a portion is missing. The data hold around 1.5 million clones, with 95% to 99% observed a single time. Specimen: naive CD4+ T cells sorted from blood. The subset here: CD45RA+ positively selected. Receptor source: a man aged 25-40 years in good health.

The V gene is TRBV21-1, the J gene TRBJ2-7; no check of the table's D call, TRBD1, against the DNA was made. TRBV21-1 represents a pseudogene. The CDR3 length is 13 residues. The DNA of the CDR3 is TGTGCCAGCAGCGCCCAGGCAGGATGCGAGCAGTACTTC. Its protein product is CASSAQAGCEQYF.

Here the CDR3 reads CASSLTVFPTGTDTQYF. In nucleotides, the CDR3 is TGTGCCAGCAGCTTAACAGTCTTCCCCACGGGCACAGATACGCAGTATTTT. This chain connects TRBV11-3 to TRBJ2-3, with unresolved D. The CDR3 loop spans 17 amino acids. CDR1 SGHNT and CDR2 YENEEA come from the germline V gene. V was pared by 2 bases and J by 1 base, with 16 bases between. The complete variable domain, with remaining parts taken from reference TRBV11-3 and TRBJ2-3, reads EAGVVQSPRYKIIEKKQPVAFWCNPISGHNTLYWYLQNLGQGPELLIRYENEEAVDDSQLPKDRFSAERLKGVDSTLKIQPAELGDSAVYLCASSLTVFPTGTDTQYFGPGTRLTVL.

The chain couples TRBV9 to TRBJ1-1; 8 bases align to TRBD1. J was trimmed by 0 bases and V by 2 bases; bases with no gene match: 9. Germline-derived CDR1 and CDR2 are SGDLS and YYNGEE. There are 17 residues in the CDR3. CDR3 in DNA: TGTGCCAGCAGCGTGGGGACAGGAAAGACCATGAACACTGAAGCTTTCTTT. Protein product: CASSVGTGKTMNTEAFF.